The 21 T cell receptor beta chains below all came from one sample that was sequenced in a study of shared clonotypes between healthy human individuals. Using immunoSEQ multiplex PCR, the repertoire was profiled, and TCRdb retains in-frame clones only, with some absent. The sample shows around 79,000 clones, 62% of them seen only once. The sample taken for sequencing was memory CD8+ T cells sorted from blood. Regarding subset: CD45RO+ cells pooled with CCR7-negative TemRA cells. The receptors were gathered from a man younger than 45 in good health.

The V gene is TRBV5-1, the J gene TRBJ2-7; the match to TRBD2 covers 11 bases. The J segment lost 4 bases and the V segment lost 3 bases, leaving 9 bases of the junction unmatched. The CDR3 sequence is 16 residues long. From germline, CDR1 is SGHRS and CDR2 YFSETQ. DNA for the CDR3: TGCGCCAGCAGCTCGGGACCCGGGACTAGCGGATACGAGCAGTACTTC. This codes for CASSSGPGTSGYEQYF.

V is TRBV9 and J is TRBJ2-3; TRBD2 aligns across 7 bases. From germline, CDR1 is SGDLS and CDR2 YYNGEE. J lost 0 bases, V lost 4 bases, and 11 bases had no gene match. The length of the CDR3 is 17 residues. The CDR3 region has the DNA TGTGCCAGCAGCCCCTGGAGCGGGACTACTAGCACAGATACGCAGTATTTT. Encoded protein: CASSPWSGTTSTDTQYF. Based on the CDR3 plus reference TRBV9 and TRBJ2-3, the full variable domain is DSGVTQTPKHLITATGQRVTLRCSPRSGDLSVYWYQQSLDQGLQFLIQYYNGEERAKGNILERFSAQQFPDLHSELNLSSLELGDSALYFCASSPWSGTTSTDTQYFGPGTRLTVL.

The chain joins TRBV5-6 to TRBJ2-4; no firm D call. The germline V and J ends were trimmed by 4 bases and 10 bases, with 12 bases remaining between them. This CDR3 region has 12 residues. CDR1 and CDR2 from the germline V gene are SGHDT and YYEEEE. This chain's CDR3 is CASSPLVGIQYF. CDR3 nucleotide sequence: TGTGCCAGCAGCCCCCTCGTAGGGATTCAGTACTTC.

This clone was recorded many times. The rearrangement uses TRBV10-2 and TRBJ1-3; 7 bases map to TRBD1. The J segment lost 4 bases and the V segment lost 3 bases, leaving 3 bases of the junction unmatched. CDR3 size: 14 residues. Germline V CDR1 and CDR2: WSHSY, SAAADI. CDR3 residues: CASSEVTGGNTIYF. CDR3 sequence (DNA): TGCGCCAGCAGTGAAGTGACAGGGGGAAACACCATATATTTT.

This chain joins TRBV7-9 and TRBJ2-7; 9 bases align to TRBD1. The CDR3 is 15 residues long. V shed 0 bases and J 3 bases; nucleotides not matched to a gene: 3. Germline V gives CDR1 SEHNR, CDR2 FQNEAQ (reference sequence). The CDR3 reads CASSLAGQGYYEQYF. DNA of the CDR3: TGTGCCAGCAGCTTAGCCGGACAGGGGTACTACGAGCAGTACTTC.

The genes are TRBV11-2 and TRBJ2-7; possibly TRBD2 for D (7 bases). The length of the CDR3 is 14 residues. V lost 3 bases, J lost 6 bases, and 15 bases lay in between. Per the germline V gene, CDR1 is SGHAT and CDR2 is FQNNGV. The CDR3 region has the DNA TGTGCCAGCAGCTTTCCTTGGGGGGGCGGCGAGCAGTACTTC. It codes for CASSFPWGGGEQYF.

The rearrangement joins TRBV5-1 to TRBJ2-2; TRBD2 agrees at 10 bases. This CDR3 has 15 residues. Trimming removed 0 bases from V and 6 bases from J; junction bases left unmatched: 2. Germline CDR1 reads SGHRS; CDR2 reads YFSETQ. The CDR3 protein is CASSLGLAGAGELFF. The CDR3 nucleotides are TGCGCCAGCAGCTTGGGCCTAGCGGGAGCCGGGGAGCTGTTTTTT.

The chain couples TRBV4-3 to TRBJ2-7; D may match TRBD1 or TRBD2 (5 bases each). The V and J ends lost 2 bases and 6 bases respectively, with 14 bases between them. The CDR3 is made up of 14 amino acids. Germline values: CDR1 LGHNA, CDR2 YSLEER. The CDR3 loop is CASSQLAGRSEQYF. The CDR3 coding sequence is TGCGCCAGCAGCCAATTGGCAGGGAGAAGCGAGCAGTACTTC.

CDR3 nucleotides: TGTGCCAGCAGCCCCCTGGTGGGGGGCACCGGGGAGCTGTTTTTT. This gives the protein CASSPLVGGTGELFF. The rearrangement links TRBV9 to TRBJ2-2; perhaps TRBD2 as D (6 bases). The V end was cut by 4 bases, the J end by 4 bases, with 14 bases between. Germline CDR1 SGDLS, CDR2 YYNGEE. The CDR3 has 15 residues.

V is TRBV27 and J is TRBJ2-1; TRBD2 might be the D (6 bases). The CDR3 has 16 residues. Germline V CDR1 and CDR2: MNHEY, SMNVEV (reference sequence). Trimming removed 2 bases from V and 0 bases from J, with 11 bases in between. The DNA for the CDR3 is TGTGCCAGCAGTTTAAGTGTGACTAGCTCCTACAATGAGCAGTTCTTC. Translated: CASSLSVTSSYNEQFF.

This clone has just a few counts. The rearrangement uses TRBV7-9 and TRBJ2-6, with no clear D. V lost 3 bases to trimming and J lost 2 bases, with 2 bases between them. Germline V CDR1 and CDR2: SEHNR, FQNEAQ (reference sequence). CDR3 length: 13 amino acids. The CDR3 protein is CASSFPGANVLTF. Written as DNA, the CDR3 is TGTGCCAGCAGCTTTCCTGGGGCCAACGTCCTGACTTTC.

This clone was seen only a few times. The sample carries other DNA sequences with the same CDR3. The V gene is TRBV27, the J gene TRBJ1-2; D uncertain. The V and J ends lost 0 bases and 4 bases respectively, with 6 bases between them. This CDR3 has 13 amino acids. From germline, CDR1 is MNHEY and CDR2 SMNVEV (reference sequence). The CDR3 DNA is TGTGCCAGCAGTTTATCGGATGGCTATGGCTACACCTTC. As protein: CASSLSDGYGYTF.

The chain combines TRBV6-6 with TRBJ2-7; D is possibly TRBD1 (5 bases). V shed 6 bases and J shed 0 bases, with 18 bases lying between them. The CDR3 covers 16 residues. Per germline, CDR1 MNHNY and CDR2 SVGAGI (reference sequence). CDR3 bases: TGTGCCAGCAGACACCACTTACAGGTGCTCTCCTACGAGCAGTACTTC. Translating gives CASRHHLQVLSYEQYF.

The V and J genes are TRBV10-1 and TRBJ2-3; the D is unclear. Germline V gene sequence: CDR1 WNHNN, CDR2 SYGVQD (reference sequence). The CDR3 is 14 residues long. V was clipped by 2 bases and J by 3 bases, with 9 bases between them. CDR3 residues: CASSEARITDTQYF. The DNA for the CDR3 is TGCGCCAGCAGTGAGGCCCGAATAACAGATACGCAGTATTTT.

The chain uses TRBV10-3 and TRBJ2-7; 9 bases agree with TRBD2. The CDR3 is 15 residues long. Germline CDR1 is ENHRY and CDR2 is SYGVKD. The junction had 8 bases not matched to a gene; V was cut back by 6 bases and J by 2 bases. In DNA form, the CDR3 reads TGTGCCATCAGCGCGGAGGCGGGAGGGGCCTACGAGCAGTACTTC. Translation gives CAISAEAGGAYEQYF.

This clone was detected only a few times. V gene TRBV28 combines with J gene TRBJ1-4, with 8 positions matching TRBD1. The CDR3 is 15 residues long. J gave up 8 bases and V 3 bases, and 8 bases lay outside the gene matches. Per germline, CDR1 MDHEN and CDR2 SYDVKM. CDR3 protein: CASSLPQGAGEKLFF. DNA of the CDR3: TGTGCCAGCAGTTTGCCCCAGGGGGCTGGAGAAAAACTGTTTTTT. Full variable domain (rest looked up from reference TRBV28 and TRBJ1-4): DVKVTQSSRYLVKRTGEKVFLECVQDMDHENMFWYRQDPGLGLRLIYFSYDVKMKEKGDIPEGYSVSREKKERFSLILESASTNQTSMYLCASSLPQGAGEKLFFGSGTQLSVL.

In its sample, this clone was seen once. The CDR3 DNA reads as TGTGCCAGCAGTTACTCTCCAATCTACGAGCAGTACTTC. This gives the protein CASSYSPIYEQYF. J is TRBJ2-7 and V is TRBV6-5; no reliable D call. The CDR3 totals 13 residues. The germline V and J ends were trimmed by 0 bases and 3 bases, with 6 bases remaining between them. The V gene's germline CDR1 is MNHEY and CDR2 SVGAGI.

The chain carries TRBV7-9 and TRBJ2-3; weak D call: TRBD2 (5 bases). Trimming took off 3 bases at V and 1 base at J, with 11 bases between the two ends. The CDR3 runs to 15 residues. The germline CDR1 and CDR2 sequences are SEHNR and FQNEAQ (reference sequence). The CDR3 sequence is CASSFPSSGTDTQYF. The CDR3 DNA is TGTGCCAGCAGCTTCCCTAGCTCGGGCACAGATACGCAGTATTTT.

V usage is TRBV27 and J usage is TRBJ2-3, with 10 bases matching TRBD2. The CDR3 length is 14 residues. Germline trimming cut 8 bases from V and 4 bases from J; bases unmatched to any gene: 6. Germline lookup yields CDR1 MNHEY and CDR2 SMNVEV (reference sequence). The CDR3 loop reads CASLIAGGADTQYF. The CDR3 DNA follows: TGTGCCAGCCTGATAGCGGGAGGAGCAGATACGCAGTATTTT.

This clone was detected a few times. The same CDR3 also results from other DNA sequences found in this sample. The chain employs TRBV6-1 and TRBJ1-2; D gene uncertain. Trimming removed 2 bases from V and 5 bases from J, with 3 bases in between. This CDR3 spans 11 amino acids. Germline V gives CDR1 MNHNS, CDR2 SASEGT. The DNA for the CDR3 is TGTGCCAGCAGTGAATCGTATGGCTACACCTTC. Translated, it gives CASSESYGYTF.

This clone appeared once. The J gene is TRBJ1-3, the V gene TRBV27; D is undetermined. The CDR3 consists of 16 residues. V shed 4 bases and J shed 1 base, with 14 bases lying between them. Germline V gives CDR1 MNHEY, CDR2 SMNVEV (reference sequence). The CDR3 spells CASSSRPGGSGNTIYF. Here the CDR3 DNA reads TGTGCCAGCAGTTCCCGACCTGGAGGATCTGGAAACACCATATATTTT.